The 16 T cell receptor beta chains below come from one sample, sequenced in a study of T cells in tuberculosis. Time point noted: new active TB diagnosis, blood taken before or within 7 days of starting treatment. Assay used: immunoSEQ multiplex PCR; TCRdb lists only in-frame clones, some missing. The profile covers under 35,000 clones, with about 90% appearing a single time and more than 6% taken by the ten largest. The source material was PBMCs, sampled at tuberculosis diagnosis. The receptors come from an adult with tuberculosis. Some clones in this sample may be carry-over from other donors' samples.

Regarding this clone: A read error may produce the germline difference seen at one junction end. V is TRBV11-2 and J is TRBJ1-2, with D unclear. This CDR3 is built from 12 residues. Germline V gives CDR1 SGHAT, CDR2 FQNNGV. The CDR3 spells CASSLSFSPNNF. The DNA of the CDR3 is TGTGCCAGCAGCTTAAGTTTCAGTCCAAATAACTTC.

The chain carries TRBV7-6 and TRBJ1-1; D is unclear. The CDR3 spans 15 residues. In germline, CDR1 is SGHVS, CDR2 FNYEAQ. V was trimmed by 5 bases and J by 3 bases, leaving 16 bases between them. The CDR3 region has the DNA TGTGCCAGCAGCCCAGCTCTAGGCCGCTACACTGAAGCTTTCTTT. Protein product: CASSPALGRYTEAFF. The full variable domain, rest sourced from reference TRBV7-6 and TRBJ1-1, is GAGVSQSPRYKVTKRGQDVALRCDPISGHVSLYWYRQALGQGPEFLTYFNYEAQQDKSGLPNDRFSAERPEGSISTLTIQRTEQRDSAMYRCASSPALGRYTEAFFGQGTRLTVV.

The chain employs TRBV19 and TRBJ2-6, with 9 bases aligning to TRBD2. There are 19 residues in the CDR3. The germline gives CDR1 LNHDA, CDR2 SQIVND (reference sequence). The trim removed 3 bases at V and 1 base at J, leaving 10 bases unmatched. The CDR3 reads CASSMRGGLASSGANVLTF. CDR3 nucleotides: TGTGCCAGTAGTATGCGGGGGGGCCTAGCTTCTTCTGGGGCCAACGTCCTGACTTTC.

The CDR3 DNA reads as TGTGCCAGCTCACCGGGACAGCGAAGCACAGATACGCAGTATTTT. Translation: CASSPGQRSTDTQYF. The chain has TRBV18 and TRBJ2-3; 7 nucleotides match TRBD1. The CDR3 is 15 residues long. The V and J ends lost 3 bases and 0 bases, in that order; junction bases with no gene match: 3. The germline CDR1 and CDR2 sequences are KGHSH and LQKENI. Full variable domain (missing parts from reference TRBV18 and TRBJ2-3): NAGVMQNPRHLVRRRGQEARLRCSPMKGHSHVYWYRQLPEEGLKFMVYLQKENIIDESGMPKERFSAEFPKEGPSILRIQQVVRGDSAAYFCASSPGQRSTDTQYFGPGTRLTVL.

The gene calls are TRBV18 and TRBJ2-4; 10 bases are shared with TRBD2. Trimming cost V 5 bases and J 0 bases; bases outside gene matches: 16. Germline-derived CDR1 and CDR2 are KGHSH and LQKENI. This CDR3 has 20 amino acids. The CDR3, as DNA: TGTGCCAGCTCATCTCTAGCAGTGAGCGGGGGGGCAGAAGCCAAAAACATTCAGTACTTC. Its translation is CASSSLAVSGGAEAKNIQYF.

The rearrangement joins TRBV9 to TRBJ1-1; TRBD1 matches 10 bases. V lost 4 bases and J lost 8; bases outside the gene matches: 14. The CDR3 runs to 16 residues. Germline-derived CDR1 and CDR2 are SGDLS and YYNGEE. Here the CDR3 reads CASSPRGGTGAPEAFF. The CDR3 bases are TGTGCCAGCAGCCCCCGCGGAGGGACAGGGGCGCCCGAAGCTTTCTTT.

V gene TRBV30 combines with J gene TRBJ2-7, with D hard to call. CDR1 and CDR2 (germline): GTSNPN, SVGIG (reference sequence). The CDR3 covers 16 residues. Deletions cut 4 bases from V and 0 bases from J, with 19 bases between. The CDR3 nucleotides are TGTGCCTGGAACCGACCGACTTTTTTTAGCTCCTACGAGCAGTACTTC. Translating gives CAWNRPTFFSSYEQYF. The variable domain in full, completed from reference TRBV30 and TRBJ2-7, reads SQTIHQWPATLVQPVGSPLSLECTVEGTSNPNLYWYRQAAGRGLQLLFYSVGIGQISSEVPQNLSASRPQDRQFILSSKKLLLSDSGFYLCAWNRPTFFSSYEQYFGPGTRLTVT.

The CDR3 loop is CASSLSGTGAGELFF. In DNA form, the CDR3 reads TGTGCCAGCAGCTTGTCCGGGACAGGGGCAGGAGAACTGTTTTTT. The genes are TRBV5-6 and TRBJ1-4; 10 positions match TRBD1. From germline, CDR1 is SGHDT and CDR2 YYEEEE. V lost 1 base and J lost 12; bases outside the gene matches: 9. The CDR3 is made up of 15 amino acids.

This clone was detected once. The genes are TRBV15 and TRBJ1-2, with D tentatively TRBD1 (5 bases). Germline CDR1 LNHNV, CDR2 YYDKDF (reference sequence). V was shortened by 5 bases and J by 9 bases, with 22 bases between the two germline ends. This CDR3 is 15 amino acids long. The DNA for the CDR3 is TGTGCCACCAGCCCGGGGGGGAGGACCCTGAGGAGCTACACCTTC. Protein sequence: CATSPGGRTLRSYTF. Drawing the rest from reference TRBV15 and TRBJ1-2, the complete variable domain is DAMVIQNPRYQVTQFGKPVTLSCSQTLNHNVMYWYQQKSSQAPKLLFHYYDKDFNNEADTPDNFQSRRPNTSFCFLDIRSPGLGDTAMYLCATSPGGRTLRSYTFGSGTRLTVV.

In this sample, this clone turned up once. The V and J genes are TRBV29-1 and TRBJ1-1; 9 nucleotides match TRBD1. The germline CDR1 and CDR2 sequences are SQVTM and ANQGSEA. V shed 5 bases, J shed 10 bases, and the junction held 11 bases outside the gene matches. The CDR3 length is 13 residues. The CDR3 loop is CSVTTSGTGIAFF. DNA for the CDR3: TGCAGCGTTACAACCTCCGGGACAGGGATAGCTTTCTTT.

This chain links TRBV29-1 with TRBJ1-1; possible D gene TRBD1, 6 bases. Germline V lookup: CDR1 SQVTM, CDR2 ANQGSEA. The CDR3 sequence is 13 residues long. The V end was cut by 6 bases, the J end by 3 bases, with 14 bases between. CDR3 sequence reads: CSVAQGLYTEAFF. As DNA, the CDR3 is TGCAGCGTCGCTCAGGGGTTATACACTGAAGCTTTCTTT.

The rearrangement joins TRBV5-4 to TRBJ2-3; a possible D gene is TRBD1 (5 bases). The CDR3 length is 15 residues. Trimming pared 0 bases from V and 1 base from J, leaving 9 bases between. Germline V gene sequence: CDR1 SGHNT, CDR2 YYREEE (reference sequence). The CDR3 sequence: CASSLEGRGTDTQYF. CDR3 coding DNA: TGTGCCAGCAGCTTGGAAGGCAGGGGCACAGATACGCAGTATTTT.

The gene calls are TRBV6-5 and TRBJ2-4; perhaps TRBD1 as D (5 bases). V shed 7 bases and J shed 9 bases, with 13 bases lying between them. This CDR3 has 12 residues. From germline, CDR1 is MNHEY and CDR2 SVGAGI. The CDR3 bases are TGTGCCAGCAAATCTAGGGGCGCCATTCAGTACTTC. Its translation: CASKSRGAIQYF.

The chain couples TRBV5-1 to TRBJ1-2; D perhaps matches TRBD1 (6 bases). There are 13 residues in the CDR3. V lost 5 bases, J lost 4 bases, and 12 bases lay in between. CDR1 is SGHRS and CDR2 is YFSETQ in the germline V gene. CDR3 loop: CASREQDSYGYTF. CDR3 DNA sequence: TGCGCCAGCAGGGAACAGGACAGCTATGGCTACACCTTC. Supplemented by reference TRBV5-1 and TRBJ1-2, the full variable domain reads KAGVTQTPRYLIKTRGQQVTLSCSPISGHRSVSWYQQTPGQGLQFLFEYFSETQRNKGNFPGRFSGRQFSNSRSEMNVSTLELGDSALYLCASREQDSYGYTFGSGTRLTVV.

The chain joins TRBV6-1 to TRBJ1-1; unclear D gene. The CDR3 runs 11 residues. Germline CDR1 MNHNS, CDR2 SASEGT. The CDR3 nucleotides read TGTTACAGCGAGGGGAACACTGAAGCTTTCTTT. Translation: CYSEGNTEAFF.

The V call is TRBV10-3, the J call TRBJ1-2, with a weak D call TRBD1 (6 bases). There are 13 residues in the CDR3. V lost 6 bases, J lost 3 bases, and 11 bases lay in between. The germline V gene has CDR1 ENHRY and CDR2 SYGVKD. The CDR3 sequence is CAIRPQGDYGYTF. The CDR3 nucleotides read TGTGCCATCAGGCCACAGGGCGACTATGGCTACACCTTC.